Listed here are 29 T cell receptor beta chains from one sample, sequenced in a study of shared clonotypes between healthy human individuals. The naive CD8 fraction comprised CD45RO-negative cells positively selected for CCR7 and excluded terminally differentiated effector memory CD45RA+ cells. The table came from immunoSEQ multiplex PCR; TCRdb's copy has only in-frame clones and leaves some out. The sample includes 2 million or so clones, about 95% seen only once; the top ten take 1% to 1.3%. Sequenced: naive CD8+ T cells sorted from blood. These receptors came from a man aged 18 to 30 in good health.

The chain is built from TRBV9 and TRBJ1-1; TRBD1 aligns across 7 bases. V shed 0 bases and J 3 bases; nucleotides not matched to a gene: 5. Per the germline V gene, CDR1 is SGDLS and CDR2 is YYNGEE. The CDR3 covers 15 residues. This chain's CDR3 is CASSVEGDRYTEAFF. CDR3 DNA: TGTGCCAGCAGCGTAGAGGGGGACAGATACACTGAAGCTTTCTTT.

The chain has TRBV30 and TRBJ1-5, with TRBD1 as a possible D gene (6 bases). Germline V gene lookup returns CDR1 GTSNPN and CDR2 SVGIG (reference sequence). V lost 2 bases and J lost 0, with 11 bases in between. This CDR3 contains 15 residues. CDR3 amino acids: CAWSIGTSSNQPQHF. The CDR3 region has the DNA TGTGCCTGGAGTATCGGGACAAGTAGCAATCAGCCCCAGCATTTT.

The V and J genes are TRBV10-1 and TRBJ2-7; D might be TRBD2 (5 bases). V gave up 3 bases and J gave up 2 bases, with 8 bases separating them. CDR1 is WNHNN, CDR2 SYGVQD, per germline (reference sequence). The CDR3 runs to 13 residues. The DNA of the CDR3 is TGCGCCAGCAGTGAAGAGGGCGCCTACGAGCAGTACTTC. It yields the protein CASSEEGAYEQYF.

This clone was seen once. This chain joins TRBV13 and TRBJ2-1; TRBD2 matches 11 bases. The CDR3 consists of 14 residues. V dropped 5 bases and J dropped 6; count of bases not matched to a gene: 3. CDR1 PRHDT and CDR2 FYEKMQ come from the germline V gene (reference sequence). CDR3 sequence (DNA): TGTGCCAGCAGCCCTAGCGGGGGGACCAATGAGCAGTTCTTC. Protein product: CASSPSGGTNEQFF.

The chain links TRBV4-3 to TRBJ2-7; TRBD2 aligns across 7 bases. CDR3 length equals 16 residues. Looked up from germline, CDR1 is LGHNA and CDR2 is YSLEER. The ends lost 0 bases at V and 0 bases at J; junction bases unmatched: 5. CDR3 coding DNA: TGCGCCAGCAGCCAAGATACAGCGGGGAGCTCCTACGAGCAGTACTTC. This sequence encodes CASSQDTAGSSYEQYF.

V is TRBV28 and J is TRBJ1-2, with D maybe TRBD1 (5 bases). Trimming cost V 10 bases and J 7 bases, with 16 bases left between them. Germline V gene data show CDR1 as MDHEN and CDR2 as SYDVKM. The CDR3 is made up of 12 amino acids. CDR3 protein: CANGPDGGGYTF. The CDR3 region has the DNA TGTGCCAATGGTCCTGACGGGGGTGGCTACACCTTC.

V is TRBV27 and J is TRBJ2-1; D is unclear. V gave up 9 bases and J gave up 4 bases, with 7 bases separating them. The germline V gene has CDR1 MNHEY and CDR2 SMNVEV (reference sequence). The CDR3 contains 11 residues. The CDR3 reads CASIFYNEQFF. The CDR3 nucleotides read TGTGCCAGTATTTTTTACAATGAGCAGTTCTTC.

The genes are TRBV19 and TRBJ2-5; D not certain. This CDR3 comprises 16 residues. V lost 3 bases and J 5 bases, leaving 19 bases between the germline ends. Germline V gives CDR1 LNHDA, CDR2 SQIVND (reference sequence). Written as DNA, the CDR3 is TGTGCCAGTAGTATTGGGGTCGCCGGATCTCGGGAGACCCAGTACTTC. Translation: CASSIGVAGSRETQYF.

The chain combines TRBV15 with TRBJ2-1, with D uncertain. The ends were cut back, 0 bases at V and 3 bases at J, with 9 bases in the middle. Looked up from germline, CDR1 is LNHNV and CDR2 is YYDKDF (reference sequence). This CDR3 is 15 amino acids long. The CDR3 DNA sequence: TGTGCCACCAGCAGAGATCGGTACGGCTACAATGAGCAGTTCTTC. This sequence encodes CATSRDRYGYNEQFF.

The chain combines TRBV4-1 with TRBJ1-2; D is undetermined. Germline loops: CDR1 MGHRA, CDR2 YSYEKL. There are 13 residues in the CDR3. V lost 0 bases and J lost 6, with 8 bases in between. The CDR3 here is CASSQESWDGYTF. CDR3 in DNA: TGCGCCAGCAGCCAAGAGAGTTGGGATGGCTACACCTTC.

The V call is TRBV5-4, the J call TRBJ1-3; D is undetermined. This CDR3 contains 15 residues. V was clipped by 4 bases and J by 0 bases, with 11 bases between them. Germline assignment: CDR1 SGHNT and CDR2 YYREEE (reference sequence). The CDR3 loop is CASSPGRHSGNTIYF. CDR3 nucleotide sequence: TGTGCCAGCAGCCCTGGACGGCACTCTGGAAACACCATATATTTT.

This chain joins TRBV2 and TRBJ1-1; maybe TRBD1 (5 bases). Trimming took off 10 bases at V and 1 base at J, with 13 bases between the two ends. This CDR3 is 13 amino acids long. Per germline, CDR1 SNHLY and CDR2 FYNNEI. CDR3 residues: CAIYGTGNTEAFF. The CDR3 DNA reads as TGTGCCATCTACGGGACCGGGAACACTGAAGCTTTCTTT. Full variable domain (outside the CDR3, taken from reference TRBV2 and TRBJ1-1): EPEVTQTPSHQVTQMGQEVILRCVPISNHLYFYWYRQILGQKVEFLVSFYNNEISEKSEIFDDQFSVERPDGSNFTLKIRSTKLEDSAMYFCAIYGTGNTEAFFGQGTRLTVV.

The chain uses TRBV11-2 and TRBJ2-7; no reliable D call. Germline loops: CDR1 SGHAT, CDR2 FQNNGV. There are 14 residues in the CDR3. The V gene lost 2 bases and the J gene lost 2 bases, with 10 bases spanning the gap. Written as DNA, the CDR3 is TGTGCCAGCAGCTTACCCGGGTCGGCCTACGAGCAGTACTTC. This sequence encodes CASSLPGSAYEQYF. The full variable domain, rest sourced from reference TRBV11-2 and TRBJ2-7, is EAGVAQSPRYKIIEKRQSVAFWCNPISGHATLYWYQQILGQGPKLLIQFQNNGVVDDSQLPKDRFSAERLKGVDSTLKIQPAKLEDSAVYLCASSLPGSAYEQYFGPGTRLTVT.

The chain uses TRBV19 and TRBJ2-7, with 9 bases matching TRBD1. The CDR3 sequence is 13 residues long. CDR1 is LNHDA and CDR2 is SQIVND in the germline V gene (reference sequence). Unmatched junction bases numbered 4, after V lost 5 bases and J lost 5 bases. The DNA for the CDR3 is TGTGCCAGTAGTCTAGGGACAGGGCACGAGCAGTACTTC. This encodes CASSLGTGHEQYF.

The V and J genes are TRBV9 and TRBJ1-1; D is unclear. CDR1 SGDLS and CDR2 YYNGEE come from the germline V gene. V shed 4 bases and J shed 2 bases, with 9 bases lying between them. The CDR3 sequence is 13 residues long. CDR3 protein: CASSPTTNTEAFF. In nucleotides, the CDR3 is TGTGCCAGCAGCCCGACAACCAACACTGAAGCTTTCTTT.

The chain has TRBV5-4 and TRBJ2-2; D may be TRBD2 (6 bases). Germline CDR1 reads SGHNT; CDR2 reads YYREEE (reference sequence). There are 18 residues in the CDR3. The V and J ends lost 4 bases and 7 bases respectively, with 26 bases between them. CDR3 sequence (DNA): TGTGCCAGCAGCCCCCACCCCGGGGACTTGGGTACGAGCGGGGAGCTGTTTTTT. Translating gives CASSPHPGDLGTSGELFF.

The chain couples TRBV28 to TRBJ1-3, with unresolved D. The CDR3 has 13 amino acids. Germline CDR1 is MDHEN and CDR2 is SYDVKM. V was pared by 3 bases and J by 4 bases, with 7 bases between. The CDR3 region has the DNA TGTGCCAGCAGTTTCGCGGAGGGAAACACCATATATTTT. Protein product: CASSFAEGNTIYF. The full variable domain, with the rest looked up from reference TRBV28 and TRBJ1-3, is DVKVTQSSRYLVKRTGEKVFLECVQDMDHENMFWYRQDPGLGLRLIYFSYDVKMKEKGDIPEGYSVSREKKERFSLILESASTNQTSMYLCASSFAEGNTIYFGEGSWLTVV.

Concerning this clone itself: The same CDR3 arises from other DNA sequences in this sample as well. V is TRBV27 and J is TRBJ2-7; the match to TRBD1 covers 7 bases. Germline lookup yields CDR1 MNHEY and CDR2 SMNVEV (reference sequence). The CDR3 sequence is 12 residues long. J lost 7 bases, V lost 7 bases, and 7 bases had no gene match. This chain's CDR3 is CASTDRAYEQYF. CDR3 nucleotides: TGTGCCAGCACTGACAGGGCATATGAGCAGTACTTC.

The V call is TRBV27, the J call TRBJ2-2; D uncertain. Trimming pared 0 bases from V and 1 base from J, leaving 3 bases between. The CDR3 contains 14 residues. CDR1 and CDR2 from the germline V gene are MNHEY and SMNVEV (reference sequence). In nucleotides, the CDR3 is TGTGCCAGCAGTTTATCCCTGAACACCGGGGAGCTGTTTTTT. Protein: CASSLSLNTGELFF.

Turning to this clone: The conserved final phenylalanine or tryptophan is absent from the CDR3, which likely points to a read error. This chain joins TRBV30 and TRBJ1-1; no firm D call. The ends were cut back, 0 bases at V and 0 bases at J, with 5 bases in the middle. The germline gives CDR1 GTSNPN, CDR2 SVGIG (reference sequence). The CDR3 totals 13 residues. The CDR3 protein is CAWSVEMNTEAFL. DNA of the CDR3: TGTGCCTGGAGTGTAGAAATGAACACTGAAGCTTTCCTT.

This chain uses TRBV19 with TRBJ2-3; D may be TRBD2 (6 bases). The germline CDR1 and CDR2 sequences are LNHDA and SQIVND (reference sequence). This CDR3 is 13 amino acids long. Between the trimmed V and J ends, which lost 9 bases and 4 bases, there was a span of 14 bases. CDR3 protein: CASAGRAADTQYF. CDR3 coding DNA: TGTGCCAGCGCGGGGAGAGCGGCAGATACGCAGTATTTT.

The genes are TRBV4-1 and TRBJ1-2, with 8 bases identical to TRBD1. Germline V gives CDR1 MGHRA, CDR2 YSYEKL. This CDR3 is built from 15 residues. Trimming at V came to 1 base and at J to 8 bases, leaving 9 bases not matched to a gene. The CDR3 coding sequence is TGCGCCAGCAGCCAAGTGGCAGTAGACAGGGGCGGCTACACCTTC. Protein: CASSQVAVDRGGYTF.

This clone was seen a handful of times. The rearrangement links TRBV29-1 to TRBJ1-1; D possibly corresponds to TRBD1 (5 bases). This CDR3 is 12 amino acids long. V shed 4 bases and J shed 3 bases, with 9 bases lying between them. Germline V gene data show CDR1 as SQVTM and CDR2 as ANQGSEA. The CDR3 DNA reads TGCAGCGTTGCTTGGGGGGACACTGAAGCTTTCTTT. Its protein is CSVAWGDTEAFF.

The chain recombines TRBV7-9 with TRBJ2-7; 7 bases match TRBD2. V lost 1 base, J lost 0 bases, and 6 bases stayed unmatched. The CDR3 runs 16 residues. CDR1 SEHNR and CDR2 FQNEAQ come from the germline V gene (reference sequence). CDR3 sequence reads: CASSLVPSGNSYEQYF. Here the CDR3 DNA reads TGTGCCAGCAGCTTAGTTCCTAGCGGAAACTCCTACGAGCAGTACTTC.

The CDR3 nucleotides read TGTGCCAGCAGCTTCGTTAACATGAACACTGAAGCTTTCTTT. Translation: CASSFVNMNTEAFF. The chain carries TRBV5-6 and TRBJ1-1, with D unclear. Trimming left V 2 bases short and J 0 bases short, with 8 bases between. The CDR3 covers 14 residues. CDR1 SGHDT and CDR2 YYEEEE come from the germline V gene.

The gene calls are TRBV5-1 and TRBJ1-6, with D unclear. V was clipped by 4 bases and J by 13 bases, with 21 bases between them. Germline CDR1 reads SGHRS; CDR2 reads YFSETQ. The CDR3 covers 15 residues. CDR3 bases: TGCGCCAGCAGCGAGGCAAAACCCACGAGGAGCCCCCTCCACTTT. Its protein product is CASSEAKPTRSPLHF.

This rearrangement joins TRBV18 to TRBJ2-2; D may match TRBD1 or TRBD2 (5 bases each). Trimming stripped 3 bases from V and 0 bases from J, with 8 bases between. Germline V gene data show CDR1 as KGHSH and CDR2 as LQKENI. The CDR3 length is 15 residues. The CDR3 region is CASSPWGSNTGELFF. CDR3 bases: TGTGCCAGCTCACCGTGGGGGTCGAACACCGGGGAGCTGTTTTTT.

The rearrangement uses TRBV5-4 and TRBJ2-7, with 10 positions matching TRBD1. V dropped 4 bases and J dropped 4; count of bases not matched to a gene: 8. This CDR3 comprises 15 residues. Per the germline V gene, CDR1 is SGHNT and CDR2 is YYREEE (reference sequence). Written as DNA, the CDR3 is TGTGCCAGCAGCGCGCCGGGACAGGGGTGGTACGAGCAGTACTTC. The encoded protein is CASSAPGQGWYEQYF.

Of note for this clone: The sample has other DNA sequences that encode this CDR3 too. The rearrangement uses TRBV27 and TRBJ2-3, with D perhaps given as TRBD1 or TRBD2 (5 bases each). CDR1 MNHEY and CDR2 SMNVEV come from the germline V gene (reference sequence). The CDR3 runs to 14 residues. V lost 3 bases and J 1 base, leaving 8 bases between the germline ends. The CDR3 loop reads CASSFGTGTDTQYF. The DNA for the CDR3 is TGTGCCAGCAGTTTCGGGACGGGCACAGATACGCAGTATTTT.